The entry below gives a single T cell receptor (beta chain) sequence along with its context. Its antigen is not identified. This specimen belongs to a study of cytomegalovirus exposure and HLA in healthy donors. A multiplex PCR was run with 60 Vbeta primers and 13 Jbeta primers. Methods used by the authors: It was a later analysis that counted about 80 million unique TCR beta chains, of which roughly 11 million were shared. Some clones are missing from TCRdb's copy, which holds only in-frame ones; the method was immunoSEQ multiplex PCR. V, J and clone size are taken as reported in that table, and D and trimming were inferred from the DNA itself. The sample shows tens of thousands of clones, about 75% of them seen only once. The V gene's germline CDR1 is MRHNA and CDR2 SNTAGT. J was trimmed by 7 bases and V by 3 bases; bases with no gene match: 9. This CDR3 is built from 15 residues. Whole-study findings and limits: A later analysis linked around 15,000 TCR beta sequences to HLA alleles at 0.05 false discovery rate.

This rearrangement joins TRBV6-4 to TRBJ1-2, with 9 bases fitting TRBD1. The sample consisted of PBMCs. This receptor was identified in a woman aged 35 to 49 in good health and CMV-seropositive. The CDR3 here is CASSDPGQGYSGYTF. The CDR3 nucleotides are TGTGCCAGCAGTGATCCGGGACAGGGATATTCTGGCTACACCTTC.